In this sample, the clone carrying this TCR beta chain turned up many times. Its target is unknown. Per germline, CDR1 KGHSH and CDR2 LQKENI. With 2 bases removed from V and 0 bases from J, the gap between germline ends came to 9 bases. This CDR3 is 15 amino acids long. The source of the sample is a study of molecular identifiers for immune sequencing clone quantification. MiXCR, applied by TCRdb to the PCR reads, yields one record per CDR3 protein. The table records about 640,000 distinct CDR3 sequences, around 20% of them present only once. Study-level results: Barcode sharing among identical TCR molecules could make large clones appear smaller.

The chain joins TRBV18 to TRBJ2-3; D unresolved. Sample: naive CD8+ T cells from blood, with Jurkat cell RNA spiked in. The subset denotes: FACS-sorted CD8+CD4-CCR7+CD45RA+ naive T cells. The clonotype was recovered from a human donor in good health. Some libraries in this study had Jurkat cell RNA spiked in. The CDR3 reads CASSPRTYSTDTQYF. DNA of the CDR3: TGTGCCAGCTCACCAAGAACTTATAGCACAGATACGCAGTATTTT.